The entry below gives a single T cell receptor beta chain sequence along with its context. The antigen is undetermined. The data belong to a study of CXCR3-negative and CXCR3-positive naive CD8 T cells. About the study: Each library held about 1.5 +/- 0.3 million TRB reads, around 140 million in total. Study-wide findings and caveats: Naive cells with CXCR3 showed TRB CDR3s that were more hydrophobic than those in CXCR3-negative naive cells. Fresh PBMCs went into most assays, and CXCR3 expression partly declined after cryopreservation. Within a donor, both naive subsets shared TRBV-TRBJ usage, unlike memory cells. For memory CD8+ cells diversity was much lower, but both naive subsets had comparably high diversity.

The CDR3 runs to 15 residues. The libraries of TRB cDNA were prepared using 5' RACE with UMI labels. For each CDR3 protein, TCRdb gives one entry from its re-call of the 5' RACE reads, without DNA. The listing contains tens of thousands of distinct CDR3 sequences. The sample comprised naive CXCR3+ CD8+ T cells from blood. This sample's subset: CD45RO-CCR7+CD27+CD95- naive CD8+ T cells expressing CXCR3 (TNR3+). This receptor was identified in a human donor in good health. Some clones in this sample may be carry-over from other donors' samples. The chain carries TRBV12-3 or TRBV12-4 and TRBJ2-1; the TCRdb call, TRBD1, lacks DNA for checking. This CDR3 reads CASIADGGRRDEQFF.